One T cell receptor beta chain is described in this entry. This entry belongs to a study of PD-1 blockade in classical Hodgkin lymphoma. Across the study: Nivolumab was given intravenously to patients at 3 mg/kg every 2 weeks.

TCRdb's table, derived via immunoSEQ multiplex PCR, lists solely in-frame clones and lacks some. The data contain roughly 90,000 clones, about 83% of them singletons. Time point specified: cycle 4 day 1 (C4D1), after less than seven weeks of nivolumab. Each patient experienced a relapse that followed autologous stem cell transplantation, and brentuximab vedotin exposure varied. The CDR3 length is 16 residues. The V segment lost 9 bases and the J segment 2 bases; nucleotides outside the gene matches: 11. Germline CDR1 is SNHLY and CDR2 is FYNNEI. The receptor's source is a human donor with classical Hodgkin lymphoma. The sequenced sample was peripheral blood mononuclear cells (PBMCs), obtained before the fourth cycle of nivolumab. This sequence joins TRBV2 and TRBJ2-7, with TRBD2 matching 12 bases. DNA for the CDR3: TGTGCCAGAAGCACGGGCTCTAGCGGGAGGGCCTACGAGCAGTACTTC. Translation gives CARSTGSSGRAYEQYF.